Sequencing of this T cell receptor (beta chain) was carried out in a study of naive and memory T cell subsets. The beta constant-region primer was an equimolar mix of two oligonucleotides covering TRBC1 and TRBC2. An oligonucleotide with the SP2 primer and a 12-nucleotide UMI was ligated to the cDNA 3' end. Ligated cDNA was amplified by four rounds of PCR with nested alpha and beta constant-region primers and SP2. TCRdb re-derived calls from the UMI-ligation and nested PCR reads in MiXCR, one entry per CDR3 protein. The table includes roughly 140,000 distinct CDR3 sequences, approximately 15% detected once. The TCR sequence derives from a human donor in good health. Sequenced input: naive CD4+ T cells from blood.

CDR3 loop: CASIRGLAWSTDTQYF. CDR3 nucleotides: TGTGCCAGCATCCGGGGACTAGCGTGGAGCACAGATACGCAGTATTTT. The genes are TRBV21-1 and TRBJ2-3; TRBD2 was called by the table and not checked on the DNA. TRBV21-1 is marked as a pseudogene. The CDR3 runs to 16 residues.